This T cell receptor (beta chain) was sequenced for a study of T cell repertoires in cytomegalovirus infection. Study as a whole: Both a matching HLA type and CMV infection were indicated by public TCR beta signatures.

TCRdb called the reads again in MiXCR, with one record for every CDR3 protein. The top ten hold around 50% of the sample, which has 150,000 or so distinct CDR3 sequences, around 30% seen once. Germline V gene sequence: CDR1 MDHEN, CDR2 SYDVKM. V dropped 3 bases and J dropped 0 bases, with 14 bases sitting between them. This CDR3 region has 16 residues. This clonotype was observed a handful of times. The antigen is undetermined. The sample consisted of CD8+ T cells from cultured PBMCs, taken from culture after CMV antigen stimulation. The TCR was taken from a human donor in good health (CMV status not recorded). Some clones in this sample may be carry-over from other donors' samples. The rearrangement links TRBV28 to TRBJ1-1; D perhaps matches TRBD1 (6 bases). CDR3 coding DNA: TGTGCCAGCAGTTTTCGGGGGGGGGGCCTGAACACTGAAGCTTTCTTT. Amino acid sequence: CASSFRGGGLNTEAFF.